This T cell receptor (beta chain) was sequenced for a study of low-dose radiotherapy and immunotherapy resistance in tumors. For the study at large: Cohort 2 received 1 Gy per fraction every two weeks, totaling 13 Gy over 26 weeks. Every day for four cycles from cycle 1 day 1, patients took 300 mg of oral aspirin.

This clonotype was found a few times. TRAV- and TRBV-specific primers primed first-strand cDNA, covering alpha and beta chains. TCRs were amplified for 20 to 25 PCR cycles with a constant-region primer and V-primer adapter. TCRdb redid the calling of the reads with MiXCR, one entry per CDR3 protein. The table lists approximately 90,000 distinct CDR3 sequences, roughly a sixth of them singletons, with 2.5% to 3% in the top ten. The time point denotes: before trial treatment. Along with nivolumab and ipilimumab, donors received aspirin, low-dose cyclophosphamide and low-dose radiotherapy. The V gene's germline CDR1 is MNHEY and CDR2 SVGAGI. Trimming cost V 6 bases and J 4 bases, with 12 bases left between them. This CDR3 contains 13 residues.

The sample was PBMCs, taken before treatment. This clonotype was obtained from a male donor with prostate cancer. V is TRBV6-5 and J is TRBJ1-1; tentative D call: TRBD1 (5 bases). The CDR3 region has the DNA TGTGCCAGCAGCCCAGACAGATCCACTGAAGCTTTCTTT. It codes for CASSPDRSTEAFF.